This T cell receptor beta chain was captured in a study of cytomegalovirus exposure and HLA in healthy donors. The CDR3 contains 14 residues. Looked up from germline, CDR1 is SEHNR and CDR2 is FQNEAQ (reference sequence). V lost 1 base and J 3 bases, leaving 8 bases between the germline ends. Remarks on this clone: This sample includes further DNA sequences coding for the same CDR3.

In the PCR, 60 Vbeta and 13 Jbeta primers were used. Data came from immunoSEQ multiplex PCR; TCRdb stores just in-frame clones and leaves some out. The sample includes over 150,000 clones, roughly 74% of them seen just once. This sequence originates from a male donor in good health and CMV-seronegative. Sequenced: PBMCs. This chain joins TRBV7-9 and TRBJ2-3, with D uncertain. Here the CDR3 reads CASSLVAGTDTQYF. In DNA, the CDR3 is TGTGCCAGCAGCTTAGTGGCAGGTACAGATACGCAGTATTTT.